Listed below are T cell receptor beta chains from one sample, sequenced in a study of blood T cell repertoires in COVID-19. The repertoire was sequenced with immunoSEQ multiplex PCR; TCRdb's copy has only in-frame clones and lacks some. Among roughly 80,000 clones listed, about 84% were seen once. The source material was peripheral blood. The receptors here all came from a woman in her seventies with acute or convalescent COVID-19. Both conserved end residues are part of each CDR3. The D gene is left open where the match is weak. Size tells how often a clone was seen (once, few, many) or the class of an expanded clone, and some rows leave it out.

TRBD2	.	TRBV28	TRBJ2-1	TGTGCCAGCAGTTTAACGGGGGGGGCCTGGAATGAGCAGTTCTTC	CASSLTGGAWNEQFF
TRBD1	once	TRBV19	TRBJ2-5	TGTGCCAGTAGTACACCTGGACAGGGGTGGGAGACCCAGTACTTC	CASSTPGQGWETQYF
TRBD1	.	TRBV7-2	TRBJ2-1	TGTGCCAGTGAAGTGGAACAGGGGGCACTGGGTGAGCAGTTCTTC	CASEVEQGALGEQFF
.	.	TRBV2	TRBJ1-1	TGTGCCAGCGGGTACACGGGCACTGAAGCTTTCTTT	CASGYTGTEAFF
TRBD1	.	TRBV27	TRBJ2-3	TGTGCCAGCAATAGGGACAGGGGAGATACGCAGTATTTT	CASNRDRGDTQYF
TRBD2	once	TRBV6-4	TRBJ2-1	TGTGCCAGCAGTGACGAGGGAGGGAGGAATGAGCAGTTCTTC	CASSDEGGRNEQFF
TRBD1	.	TRBV29-1	TRBJ1-2	TGCAGCGTTGAAGTGGGGACAGCTTACTATGGCTACACCTTC	CSVEVGTAYYGYTF
TRBD1	few	TRBV28	TRBJ1-5	TGTGCCAGCAGTTGGACAGGCGTGGGCAATCAGCCCCAGCATTTT	CASSWTGVGNQPQHF
.	.	TRBV5-8	TRBJ1-6	TGTGCCAGCATCCCCTATAGTGTGAATTCACCCCTCCACTTT	CASIPYSVNSPLHF
.	.	TRBV28	TRBJ1-5	TGTGCCAGCACCTCTGGACAGTTGAATCAGCCCCAGCATTTT	CASTSGQLNQPQHF
.	.	TRBV5-5	TRBJ1-4	TGTGCCAGCAGCCATGGACAGAGCCCAGCTAATGAAAAACTGTTTTTT	CASSHGQSPANEKLFF
TRBD2	.	TRBV11-2	TRBJ2-5	TGTGCCAGCAGCCACCGGGGGGTCCAAGAGACCCAGTACTTC	CASSHRGVQETQYF
.	once	TRBV7-9	TRBJ1-1	TGTGCCAGCCGCGTCCCTACCACTGAAGCTTTCTTT	CASRVPTTEAFF
TRBD1	.	TRBV5-1	TRBJ1-1	TGCGCCAGCAGCTTGGGAGGACAGGGTAAGACTGAAGCTTTCTTT	CASSLGGQGKTEAFF
.	.	TRBV7-9	TRBJ2-2	TGTGCCAGCAGCGCCACCCCGACAGGCAGGGGTCGCACCGGGGAGCTGTTTTTT	CASSATPTGRGRTGELFF
TRBD1	.	TRBV6-2/TRBV6-3	TRBJ1-2	TGTGCCAGCAGTTACTCCCGGGACAGTGGCGGCTACACCTTC	CASSYSRDSGGYTF
TRBD2	.	TRBV27	TRBJ2-5	TGTGCCAGCAGTTTAGGCCCCCCTAGCGGGGGGGCGGGGGAGACCCAGTACTTC	CASSLGPPSGGAGETQYF
TRBD1	.	TRBV18	TRBJ2-3	TGTGCCAGCTCACCATTCCGAGGACAGGGTGCGGCAGATACGCAGTATTTT	CASSPFRGQGAADTQYF
.	.	TRBV7-9	TRBJ2-1	TGTGCCAGCAGCTTAGCGCTCGGGGGCTACAATGAGCAGTTCTTC	CASSLALGGYNEQFF
TRBD1	.	TRBV28	TRBJ1-2	TGTGCCAGCAGTGAGAGGGGGCGCAGATATGGCTACACCTTC	CASSERGRRYGYTF
.	.	TRBV19	TRBJ1-5	TGTGCCAGTAGTATGTCCGGGTTCAATCAGCCCCAGCATTTT	CASSMSGFNQPQHF
.	.	TRBV30	TRBJ2-1	TGTGCCTGGAGTCGGGAGAGCTCCTACAATGAGCAGTTCTTC	CAWSRESSYNEQFF
TRBD1	.	TRBV5-1	TRBJ2-3	TGCGCCAGTCGACCGACCGGGACAGCCGTGTCAGATACGCAGTATTTT	CASRPTGTAVSDTQYF
.	.	TRBV6-4	TRBJ1-5	TGTGCCAGCAGTGTATCCCAGGGGCCGAATCAGCCCCAGCATTTT	CASSVSQGPNQPQHF
.	.	TRBV7-9	TRBJ1-4	TGTGCCAGCAGCCGGGGGGTTAATGAAAAACTGTTTTTT	CASSRGVNEKLFF
TRBD2	.	TRBV9	TRBJ2-2	TGTGCCAGCAGCCCAACGAGCGGGACCAACACCGGGGAGCTGTTTTTT	CASSPTSGTNTGELFF
TRBD1	.	TRBV3-1/TRBV3-2	TRBJ2-3	TGTGCCAGCAGCCCGGGGACAGGGTTGCCTTCGGTGGATACGCAGTATTTT	CASSPGTGLPSVDTQYF
.	.	TRBV5-1	TRBJ2-5	TGCGCCAGCAGCCAGGTCGTTCAAGAGACCCAGTACTTC	CASSQVVQETQYF
.	few	TRBV5-1	TRBJ2-1	TGCGCCAGCAGCTTGTTTATTCCCGAGGATGAGCAGTTCTTC	CASSLFIPEDEQFF
.	.	TRBV14	TRBJ1-2	TGTGCCAGCAGCCCTCTACAGGGCCCCTATGGCTACACCTTC	CASSPLQGPYGYTF
TRBD2	.	TRBV29-1	TRBJ2-5	TGCAGCGTTCAAGGACTAGCGGCGACGGGGGAGACCCAGTACTTC	CSVQGLAATGETQYF
TRBD1	few	TRBV28	TRBJ1-5	TGTGCCAGCAGTTTGGCGACAGGGGATAATCAGCCCCAGCATTTT	CASSLATGDNQPQHF